Listed here are 23 T cell receptor beta chains from one sample, sequenced in a study of beta chain features in type 1 diabetes. General study points: Shorter TCRB CDR3s, moderately but significantly so, were found in Type 1 diabetes patients in all four CD4+ subsets.

Antigen specificity for these receptors is unknown. Sequencing targeted expressed TCRB transcripts, as all isolated RNA had been reverse transcribed. The table came from immunoSEQ multiplex PCR; TCRdb's copy has only in-frame clones and leaves some out. The sample has some 190,000 clones; about 7.9% are singletons. The sample taken for sequencing was central memory CD4+ T cells from blood. The origin of the receptors is a man between 18 and 29 years old with type 1 diabetes.

The CDR3 is CASSFRSGSYEQYF. CDR3 bases: TGTGCCAGCAGTTTTCGGAGCGGGTCCTACGAGCAGTACTTC. The V call is TRBV27, the J call TRBJ2-7; D is possibly TRBD2 (6 bases). V lost 3 bases and J lost 1, with 10 bases in between. Germline V CDR1 and CDR2: MNHEY, SMNVEV (reference sequence). This CDR3 contains 14 residues.

This clone was detected ten times or more. The CDR3 sequence: CASENGSPGQPQHF. Here the CDR3 DNA reads TGTGCCTCTGAGAATGGATCCCCGGGTCAGCCCCAGCATTTT. This rearrangement joins TRBV19 to TRBJ1-5; D gene uncertain. Trimming left V 11 bases short and J 6 bases short, with 20 bases between. Germline V gene data show CDR1 as LNHDA and CDR2 as SQIVND (reference sequence). The CDR3 contains 14 residues. The whole variable domain, filled in from reference TRBV19 and TRBJ1-5, reads DGGITQSPKYLFRKEGQNVTLSCEQNLNHDAMYWYRQDPGQGLRLIYYSQIVNDFQKGDIAEGYSVSREKKESFPLTVTSAQKNPTAFYLCASENGSPGQPQHFGDGTRLSIL.

The V gene is TRBV18, the J gene TRBJ2-1; 11 nucleotides agree with TRBD2. The CDR3 spans 16 residues. CDR1 is KGHSH and CDR2 is LQKENI in the germline V gene. Trimming at V came to 4 bases and at J to 2 bases, leaving 4 bases not matched to a gene. The CDR3 sequence is CASSLTLAGAYNEQFF. The CDR3 DNA sequence: TGTGCCAGCTCACTAACACTAGCGGGGGCCTACAATGAGCAGTTCTTC.

This clone has only a few counts. The chain has TRBV27 and TRBJ2-3, with D hard to call. With 9 bases removed from V and 5 bases from J, the gap between germline ends came to 9 bases. The CDR3 runs to 11 residues. Germline CDR1 MNHEY, CDR2 SMNVEV (reference sequence). In nucleotides, the CDR3 is TGTGCCAGAGTGCGCCGAGATACGCAGTATTTT. Amino acid sequence: CARVRRDTQYF.

The chain joins TRBV6-5 to TRBJ2-5; the D is unclear. The germline V gene has CDR1 MNHEY and CDR2 SVGAGI. The ends were cut back, 4 bases at V and 1 base at J, with 10 bases in the middle. The CDR3 has 14 amino acids. For the CDR3, the DNA is TGTGCCAGCAGTTTTGGAGAGACCCAAGAGACCCAGTACTTC. Encoded protein: CASSFGETQETQYF.

V gene TRBV25-1 combines with J gene TRBJ1-1; 8 bases map to TRBD1. Germline V CDR1 and CDR2: MGHDK, SYGVNS. V lost 5 bases, J lost 4 bases, and 3 bases stayed unmatched. CDR3 length: 13 amino acids. The CDR3 is CASSYTGGTEAFF. In DNA form, the CDR3 reads TGTGCCAGCAGTTATACAGGGGGCACTGAAGCTTTCTTT.

This clone came up many times. The chain is built from TRBV7-2 and TRBJ2-3; D gene unclear. There are 12 residues in the CDR3. Germline values: CDR1 SGHTA, CDR2 FQGNSA. V was shortened by 5 bases and J by 10 bases, with 13 bases between the two germline ends. CDR3 sequence: CASSGSPPPQYF. The CDR3 nucleotides are TGTGCCAGCAGCGGTAGCCCGCCCCCGCAGTATTTT.

The chain combines TRBV7-9 with TRBJ2-5; 13 bases are a match to TRBD2. This CDR3 comprises 14 residues. Germline loops: CDR1 SEHNR, CDR2 FQNEAQ (reference sequence). V lost 5 bases and J lost 4; bases outside the gene matches: 1. The CDR3 region has the DNA TGTGCCAGCAGCCGGACTAGCGGGGGAGAGACCCAGTACTTC. Its protein is CASSRTSGGETQYF.

The CDR3 DNA follows: TGTGCCAGCAGCAAAGGGACTAGCGGGGACCCATACAATGAGCAGTTCTTC. This encodes CASSKGTSGDPYNEQFF. The genes are TRBV21-1 and TRBJ2-1; the table calls TRBD2, which could not be checked here. TRBV21-1 is recorded as a pseudogene. The CDR3 consists of 17 residues.

In its sample, this clone was seen a few times. Other nucleotide sequences from this sample produce the same CDR3. The rearrangement uses TRBV18 and TRBJ1-3; no definite D call. V lost 2 bases and J lost 0, with 11 bases in between. Germline CDR1 and CDR2: KGHSH and LQKENI. The CDR3 runs 16 residues. The CDR3 spells CASSPYDSSSGNTIYF. The CDR3 region has the DNA TGTGCCAGCTCACCATACGACTCGAGCTCTGGAAACACCATATATTTT.

This clone appeared a few times. The chain employs TRBV30 and TRBJ2-6; D unclear. The V and J ends lost 5 bases and 2 bases respectively, with 7 bases between them. Germline V CDR1 and CDR2: GTSNPN, SVGIG (reference sequence). The CDR3 has 13 amino acids. CDR3 DNA: TGTGCCTGGGACCGGGCTGGGGCCAACGTCCTGACTTTC. Protein sequence: CAWDRAGANVLTF.

The genes are TRBV28 and TRBJ2-2; 10 bases align to TRBD1. The CDR3 runs to 16 residues. Germline CDR1 and CDR2: MDHEN and SYDVKM. The CDR3: CATARPGQGLTGELFF. In nucleotides, the CDR3 is TGTGCGACCGCCCGCCCGGGACAGGGGTTGACCGGGGAGCTGTTTTTT.

This clone was detected only a few times. The chain is built from TRBV7-9 and TRBJ2-1; D call uncertain. V lost 3 bases, J lost 10 bases, and 13 bases lay in between. The CDR3 has 13 residues. Germline-derived CDR1 and CDR2 are SEHNR and FQNEAQ (reference sequence). The CDR3 region is CASSLEGVREQFF. For the CDR3, the DNA is TGTGCCAGCAGCTTGGAAGGAGTTCGGGAGCAGTTCTTC. Based on the CDR3 plus reference TRBV7-9 and TRBJ2-1, the full variable domain is DTGVSQNPRHKITKRGQNVTFRCDPISEHNRLYWYRQTLGQGPEFLTYFQNEAQLEKSRLLSDRFSAERPKGSFSTLEIQRTEQGDSAMYLCASSLEGVREQFFGPGTRLTVL.

The chain couples TRBV7-2 to TRBJ1-1, with TRBD1 matching over 9 bases. Germline-derived CDR1 and CDR2 are SGHTA and FQGNSA. The CDR3 sequence is 13 residues long. Losses at the gene ends were 5 bases for V and 7 bases for J; bases not matched to a gene: 5. CDR3: CASSVTGGSEAFF. CDR3 DNA sequence: TGTGCCAGCAGCGTTACAGGGGGCAGTGAAGCTTTCTTT.

CDR3 bases: TGTGCCAGCAGCCTGGACAGTTCCGGGGAGCTGTTTTTT. It translates to CASSLDSSGELFF. This rearrangement joins TRBV4-2 to TRBJ2-2; D possibly corresponds to TRBD1 (6 bases). The ends were cut back, 4 bases at V and 6 bases at J, with 9 bases in the middle. CDR1 is LGHNA and CDR2 is YNFKEQ in the germline V gene. The CDR3 loop spans 13 amino acids.

This clone came up a few times. V is TRBV5-1 and J is TRBJ2-1, with D tentatively TRBD2 (5 bases). Germline assignment: CDR1 SGHRS and CDR2 YFSETQ. This CDR3 is 17 amino acids long. V shed 1 base and J shed 0 bases, with 14 bases lying between them. The CDR3 DNA reads TGCGCCAGCAGCTTGAGATCAGGACTTAGCTCCTACAATGAGCAGTTCTTC. This translates into CASSLRSGLSSYNEQFF.

This chain uses TRBV4-3 with TRBJ1-6; 7 bases map to TRBD1. With V trimmed by 1 base and J by 9 bases, 9 bases remained unmatched. Germline values: CDR1 LGHNA, CDR2 YSLEER. There are 16 residues in the CDR3. The CDR3 coding sequence is TGCGCCAGCAGCCAAGCCCTGGGCAGGGGGAGTTCACCCCTCCACTTT. Its translation is CASSQALGRGSSPLHF.

This clone was detected a few times. This chain uses TRBV7-2 with TRBJ1-5; D is possibly TRBD1 (6 bases). Germline assignment: CDR1 SGHTA and CDR2 FQGNSA. The CDR3 totals 14 residues. Trimming removed 2 bases at V and 7 bases at J, with 12 bases between. The CDR3 is CASSLTGSKQPQHF. CDR3 DNA sequence: TGTGCCAGCAGCTTAACAGGGTCAAAACAGCCCCAGCATTTT.

This clone was observed many times. The V and J genes are TRBV28 and TRBJ1-2, with 8 bases matching TRBD1. Looked up from germline, CDR1 is MDHEN and CDR2 is SYDVKM. The CDR3 consists of 13 residues. V was clipped by 6 bases and J by 4 bases; unmatched bases: 4. CDR3 sequence: CASRVDRAYGYTF. CDR3 DNA sequence: TGTGCCAGCAGAGTGGACAGGGCCTATGGCTACACCTTC.

The rearrangement links TRBV15 to TRBJ2-1, with 8 bases lining up with TRBD1. Germline V gene lookup returns CDR1 LNHNV and CDR2 YYDKDF (reference sequence). This CDR3 spans 16 amino acids. J was trimmed by 6 bases and V by 1 base; bases with no gene match: 8. The CDR3, as DNA: TGTGCCACCAGCAGAGGCTCCGGGACAGGCCTCAATGAGCAGTTCTTC. This gives the protein CATSRGSGTGLNEQFF.

A few counts support this clone. The gene calls are TRBV5-1 and TRBJ2-3, with 15 bases aligning to TRBD2. The CDR3 loop spans 18 amino acids. The V gene's germline CDR1 is SGHRS and CDR2 YFSETQ. The V and J ends lost 3 bases and 0 bases, in that order; junction bases with no gene match: 5. The CDR3 DNA reads as TGCGCCAGCAGCTCGACGGGACTAGCGGGAGGTAGCACAGATACGCAGTATTTT. It translates to CASSSTGLAGGSTDTQYF.

The V gene is TRBV29-1, the J gene TRBJ2-3, with D perhaps TRBD2 (5 bases). Deletions cut 6 bases from V and 7 bases from J, with 14 bases between. The CDR3 totals 12 residues. Germline-derived CDR1 and CDR2 are SQVTM and ANQGSEA. The DNA of the CDR3 is TGCAGCGTGGACGGAGGTTCCCATACGCAGTATTTT. Its translation is CSVDGGSHTQYF.

This clone was seen more than once but under ten times. V usage is TRBV4-3 and J usage is TRBJ2-2; D unclear. The CDR3 consists of 13 residues. Trimming removed 4 bases from V and 1 base from J, with 4 bases in between. From germline, CDR1 is LGHNA and CDR2 YSLEER. CDR3 region: CASSRQNTGELFF. CDR3 DNA: TGCGCCAGCAGCCGACAGAACACCGGGGAGCTGTTTTTT.